The 23 T cell receptor beta chains below all came from one sample that was sequenced in a study of blood T cell repertoires in COVID-19. The repertoire was sequenced with immunoSEQ multiplex PCR; TCRdb's copy has only in-frame clones and lacks some. The sample lists tens of thousands of clones; around 77% were seen once. The sample consisted of peripheral blood. These TCRs come from a man aged 70 or older with COVID-19, enrolled during active disease.

This chain's CDR3 is CASSMWVGPRDSRYNEQFF. The CDR3 coding sequence is TGTGCCAGTAGTATGTGGGTAGGGCCGCGGGACAGCAGATACAATGAGCAGTTCTTC. The chain joins TRBV19 to TRBJ2-1, with D perhaps matching TRBD1 (7 bases). CDR3 length equals 19 residues. Trimming cost V 3 bases and J 4 bases, with 25 bases left between them. CDR1 and CDR2 (germline): LNHDA, SQIVND (reference sequence).

This chain joins TRBV7-6 and TRBJ1-4, with TRBD1 identical over 7 bases. Germline V CDR1 and CDR2: SGHVS, FNYEAQ. This CDR3 is 14 amino acids long. V lost 6 bases to trimming and J lost 4 bases; unmatched junction nucleotides: 5. CDR3 sequence (DNA): TGTGCCAGCAGGGGGGCAGGGGGTAATGAAAAACTGTTTTTT. This gives the protein CASRGAGGNEKLFF.

V and J are TRBV7-8 and TRBJ2-2; 8 bases line up with TRBD1. Losses at the gene ends were 6 bases for V and 0 bases for J; bases not matched to a gene: 9. The CDR3 has 17 residues. Germline CDR1 SGHVS, CDR2 FQNEAQ. CDR3 nucleotide sequence: TGTGCCAGCAGTTACCAAGACAGGGGCGCGAACACCGGGGAGCTGTTTTTT. Its protein is CASSYQDRGANTGELFF.

The V call is TRBV10-3, the J call TRBJ1-5, with D possibly being TRBD1 (5 bases). Trimming pared 4 bases from V and 0 bases from J, leaving 10 bases between. The CDR3 contains 15 residues. Germline V lookup: CDR1 ENHRY, CDR2 SYGVKD. The CDR3 here is CAISGGRDSNQPQHF. For the CDR3, the DNA is TGTGCCATCAGTGGGGGCAGGGATAGCAATCAGCCCCAGCATTTT.

V gene TRBV2 combines with J gene TRBJ2-3; 12 bases match TRBD1. The CDR3 runs to 16 residues. With 5 bases clipped from V and 0 bases from J, the junction kept 3 bases outside the gene matches. Germline V gives CDR1 SNHLY, CDR2 FYNNEI. CDR3 in amino acids: CASSTGTGGSTDTQYF. Written as DNA, the CDR3 is TGTGCCAGCAGTACCGGGACAGGGGGCAGCACAGATACGCAGTATTTT.

The chain couples TRBV6-6 to TRBJ1-5; 7 bases agree with TRBD1. This CDR3 region has 13 residues. CDR1 MNHNY and CDR2 SVGAGI come from the germline V gene (reference sequence). The V gene end was trimmed by 5 bases and the J gene end by 3 bases; junction bases not matched to a gene: 1. For the CDR3, the DNA is TGTGCCAGCAGTGGGACAGACAATCAGCCCCAGCATTTT. As protein: CASSGTDNQPQHF.

The V call is TRBV11-3, the J call TRBJ2-1; weak D call: TRBD2 (6 bases). Trimming took 4 bases from V and 2 from J, leaving 12 bases between them. The CDR3 runs to 15 residues. Germline V gene data show CDR1 as SGHNT and CDR2 as YENEEA. CDR3 loop: CASSSGGVTYNEQFF. The CDR3 DNA follows: TGTGCCAGCAGCTCCGGGGGAGTCACCTACAATGAGCAGTTCTTC.

This chain links TRBV28 with TRBJ2-7; a possible D gene is TRBD2 (6 bases). The germline V and J ends were trimmed by 9 bases and 0 bases, with 15 bases remaining between them. CDR3 length equals 14 residues. CDR1 and CDR2 from the germline V gene are MDHEN and SYDVKM. The CDR3 reads CASKLYGSSYEQYF. DNA for the CDR3: TGTGCCAGTAAGCTGTACGGGAGCTCCTACGAGCAGTACTTC. Full variable domain (missing parts from reference TRBV28 and TRBJ2-7): DVKVTQSSRYLVKRTGEKVFLECVQDMDHENMFWYRQDPGLGLRLIYFSYDVKMKEKGDIPEGYSVSREKKERFSLILESASTNQTSMYLCASKLYGSSYEQYFGPGTRLTVT.

This clone was found a few times. Other nucleotide sequences from this sample produce the same CDR3. The chain employs TRBV18 and TRBJ1-2; no clear D gene. Trimming took off 0 bases at V and 0 bases at J, with 8 bases between the two ends. The length of the CDR3 is 15 residues. Germline-derived CDR1 and CDR2 are KGHSH and LQKENI. CDR3 region: CASSPPLIANYGYTF. In nucleotides, the CDR3 is TGTGCCAGCTCACCACCCCTGATAGCTAACTATGGCTACACCTTC.

The chain recombines TRBV2 with TRBJ1-3; no clear D gene. Germline V gene data show CDR1 as SNHLY and CDR2 as FYNNEI. This CDR3 comprises 17 residues. Trimming took off 4 bases at V and 4 bases at J, with 20 bases between the two ends. The DNA of the CDR3 is TGTGCCAGCAGTGCCCCCTCTGCCGCTAGGAAGGGAAACACCATATATTTT. Translated, it gives CASSAPSAARKGNTIYF.

The chain employs TRBV6-6 and TRBJ1-2, with D possibly TRBD1 on 5 matching bases. The germline gives CDR1 MNHNY, CDR2 SVGAGI (reference sequence). Trimming cost V 2 bases and J 4 bases, with 14 bases left between them. CDR3 size: 15 residues. The CDR3, as DNA: TGTGCCAGCAGTTACGACCAGGGCAGTCCCTATGGCTACACCTTC. Translating it yields CASSYDQGSPYGYTF.

V is TRBV4-2 and J is TRBJ1-2; the D gene is possibly TRBD1 (6 bases). V lost 3 bases and J 3 bases, leaving 14 bases between the germline ends. This CDR3 contains 15 residues. Per germline, CDR1 LGHNA and CDR2 YNFKEQ. This CDR3 is CASSQTPAGDYGYTF. Written as DNA, the CDR3 is TGTGCCAGCAGCCAGACCCCCGCAGGGGACTATGGCTACACCTTC.

The chain is built from TRBV7-3 and TRBJ2-7, with D possibly being TRBD1 (5 bases). Trimming stripped 3 bases from V and 3 bases from J, with 9 bases between. This CDR3 has 13 residues. Germline CDR1 is SGHTA and CDR2 is FQGTGA. The CDR3 region has the DNA TGTGCCAGCAGCTTCGACAGAAACTACGAGCAGTACTTC. Protein: CASSFDRNYEQYF.

The genes are TRBV5-8 and TRBJ1-5; TRBD1 might be the D (5 bases). Germline CDR1 reads SGHTS; CDR2 reads YDEGEE. The germline V and J ends were trimmed by 4 bases and 3 bases, with 14 bases remaining between them. The CDR3 contains 15 residues. The CDR3: CASSRRQNFNQPQHF. CDR3 bases: TGTGCCAGCAGCCGCCGACAGAACTTCAATCAGCCCCAGCATTTT.

The chain carries TRBV10-3 and TRBJ2-1; 7 nucleotides line up with TRBD2. Unmatched junction bases numbered 6, after V lost 3 bases and J lost 1 base. Germline-derived CDR1 and CDR2 are ENHRY and SYGVKD. The CDR3 covers 16 residues. The CDR3 region has the DNA TGTGCCATCAGTGACCCGACTAGCAGGTCCTACAATGAGCAGTTCTTC. This codes for CAISDPTSRSYNEQFF.

The chain couples TRBV4-2 to TRBJ1-2, with D hard to call. The CDR3 is 13 amino acids. V was shortened by 0 bases and J by 4 bases, with 6 bases between the two germline ends. Germline V gives CDR1 LGHNA, CDR2 YNFKEQ. Here the CDR3 DNA reads TGTGCCAGCAGCCAAGACGGGGTCTATGGCTACACCTTC. Protein: CASSQDGVYGYTF.

J is TRBJ2-7 and V is TRBV28, with 12 bases aligning to TRBD2. This CDR3 comprises 15 residues. Trimming removed 6 bases from V and 1 base from J; junction bases left unmatched: 4. Germline loops: CDR1 MDHEN, CDR2 SYDVKM. The DNA for the CDR3 is TGTGCCAGCAGGACGGGACTAGCGGGTTCCTACGAGCAGTACTTC. This sequence encodes CASRTGLAGSYEQYF.

The count of this clone is one. Other DNA sequences in the sample encode the same CDR3. CDR3 DNA: TGCAGTGCGGGCCGTCGGGAGCTGTTTTTT. It specifies CSAGRRELFF. The V gene is TRBV20-1, the J gene TRBJ2-2, with D unresolved. The CDR3 extends over 10 amino acids. The germline gives CDR1 DFQATT, CDR2 SNEGSKA (reference sequence). V was trimmed by 6 bases and J by 9 bases, leaving 8 bases between them.

This clone was found a few times. This chain links TRBV24-1 with TRBJ2-1, with D possibly matching TRBD1 (6 bases). This CDR3 spans 15 amino acids. Germline values: CDR1 KGHDR, CDR2 SFDVKD. V was trimmed by 5 bases and J by 0 bases, leaving 10 bases between them. CDR3 in DNA: TGTGCCACCAGTGGAGGGGGAAGCTCCTACAATGAGCAGTTCTTC. It encodes CATSGGGSSYNEQFF.

The chain recombines TRBV9 with TRBJ1-5, with a weak D call TRBD1 (5 bases). Trimming removed 0 bases at V and 5 bases at J, with 12 bases between. CDR3 length: 15 residues. CDR1 is SGDLS, CDR2 YYNGEE, per germline. This CDR3 is CASSVEGRLDQPQHF. DNA for the CDR3: TGTGCCAGCAGCGTAGAGGGGAGGTTGGATCAGCCCCAGCATTTT.

J is TRBJ1-4 and V is TRBV6-5, with 7 bases matching TRBD1. Losses at the gene ends were 7 bases for V and 3 bases for J; bases not matched to a gene: 8. In germline, CDR1 is MNHEY, CDR2 SVGAGI. This CDR3 is 15 amino acids long. In nucleotides, the CDR3 is TGTGCCAGCAAACAAAGGGACAGACCTAATGAAAAACTGTTTTTT. It encodes CASKQRDRPNEKLFF.

The chain links TRBV27 to TRBJ1-6; D remains ambiguous. Germline V CDR1 and CDR2: MNHEY, SMNVEV (reference sequence). V lost 4 bases to trimming and J lost 5 bases, with 27 bases between them. The CDR3 is 20 residues long. The CDR3 protein is CASSYRQLTPFNYNNSPLHF. The CDR3 nucleotides read TGTGCCAGCAGTTATCGGCAACTCACACCCTTTAACTATAATAATTCACCCCTCCACTTT.

This clone was observed a handful of times. The chain couples TRBV28 to TRBJ2-1, with TRBD2 identical over 7 bases. The CDR3 sequence is 17 residues long. The J segment lost 8 bases and the V segment lost 3 bases, leaving 16 bases of the junction unmatched. Germline CDR1 reads MDHEN; CDR2 reads SYDVKM. The chain's CDR3 is CASSFFLRREQSHEQFF. CDR3 DNA sequence: TGTGCCAGCAGTTTTTTTCTGAGGCGGGAGCAGTCCCATGAGCAGTTCTTC.